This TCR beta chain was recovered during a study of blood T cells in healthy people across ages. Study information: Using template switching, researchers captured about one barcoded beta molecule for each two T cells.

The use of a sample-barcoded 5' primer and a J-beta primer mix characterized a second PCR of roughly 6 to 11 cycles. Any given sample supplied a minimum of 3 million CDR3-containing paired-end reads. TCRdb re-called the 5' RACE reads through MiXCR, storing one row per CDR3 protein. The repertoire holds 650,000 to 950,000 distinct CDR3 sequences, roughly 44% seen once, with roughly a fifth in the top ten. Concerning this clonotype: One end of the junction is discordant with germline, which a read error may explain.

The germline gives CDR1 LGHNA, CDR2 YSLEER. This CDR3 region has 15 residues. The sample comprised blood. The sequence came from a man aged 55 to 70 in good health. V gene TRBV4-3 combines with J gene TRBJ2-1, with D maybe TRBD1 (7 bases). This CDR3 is CASSLDREVYNERFF. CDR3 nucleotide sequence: TGCGCCAGCAGCCTCGACAGGGAGGTCTACAATGAGCGGTTCTTC.